These 8 T cell receptor beta chains originate from one sample sequenced in a study of blood T cell repertoires in COVID-19. Data came from immunoSEQ multiplex PCR; TCRdb stores just in-frame clones and leaves some out. The sample lists about 170,000 clones, around 83% occurring once. What was sequenced was peripheral blood. Every receptor here comes from a woman in her 70s who had recovered from COVID-19.

The J gene is TRBJ2-7, the V gene TRBV5-1; 11 bases line up with TRBD2. The V gene end was trimmed by 4 bases and the J gene end by 6 bases; junction bases not matched to a gene: 12. The germline V gene has CDR1 SGHRS and CDR2 YFSETQ. The CDR3 contains 16 residues. CDR3 amino acids: CASSRVAGGPPGEQYF. CDR3 DNA sequence: TGCGCCAGCAGCCGGGTAGCGGGAGGGCCCCCCGGCGAGCAGTACTTC.

This clone was seen more than once but under ten times. The CDR3 sequence is CASSRRDGGENGYTF. As DNA, the CDR3 is TGCGCCAGCAGCCGCCGGGATGGAGGGGAGAATGGCTACACCTTC. The chain has TRBV5-1 and TRBJ1-2; D possibly corresponds to TRBD1 (5 bases). CDR1 and CDR2 from the germline V gene are SGHRS and YFSETQ. CDR3 length: 15 amino acids. V was shortened by 4 bases and J by 6 bases, with 19 bases between the two germline ends.

The chain combines TRBV5-1 with TRBJ2-1, with 14 bases fitting TRBD2. CDR1 and CDR2 from the germline V gene are SGHRS and YFSETQ. The CDR3 runs to 16 residues. The ends lost 3 bases at V and 2 bases at J; junction bases unmatched: 1. CDR3 in DNA: TGCGCCAGCAGCTCGGGACTAGCGGGAGCCTACAATGAGCAGTTCTTC. Protein: CASSSGLAGAYNEQFF.

CDR3 sequence (DNA): TGTGCCAGCTCCCAAACCCTAGGGGGGAACACTGAAGCTTTCTTT. Protein product: CASSQTLGGNTEAFF. This chain uses TRBV18 with TRBJ1-1, with a possible D match to TRBD1 (6 bases). The germline gives CDR1 KGHSH, CDR2 LQKENI. V gave up 6 bases and J gave up 1 base, with 15 bases separating them. The CDR3 contains 15 residues.

This chain links TRBV18 with TRBJ2-2; D possibly corresponds to TRBD2 (6 bases). This CDR3 contains 17 residues. CDR1 and CDR2 from the germline V gene are KGHSH and LQKENI. With 0 bases removed from V and 1 base from J, the gap between germline ends came to 12 bases. The CDR3 reads CASSPPVPGVNTGELFF. The CDR3 DNA is TGTGCCAGCTCACCACCGGTCCCGGGGGTGAACACCGGGGAGCTGTTTTTT.

This clone was observed many times. This rearrangement joins TRBV6-6 to TRBJ1-1; the D is unclear. Germline CDR1 and CDR2: MNHNY and SVGAGI (reference sequence). The germline V and J ends were trimmed by 6 bases and 5 bases, with 16 bases remaining between them. This CDR3 comprises 14 residues. The CDR3 coding sequence is TGTGCCAGCAGCCGACCCCGGCAGGTTACTGAAGCTTTCTTT. Its protein product is CASSRPRQVTEAFF.

The CDR3 loop is CASSRRDKLPYGYTF. DNA for the CDR3: TGTGCCAGCAGCCGACGGGACAAACTACCCTATGGCTACACCTTC. This rearrangement joins TRBV6-5 to TRBJ1-2; TRBD1 might be the D (6 bases). CDR1 is MNHEY and CDR2 is SVGAGI in the germline V gene. Trimming shortened V by 6 bases and J by 4 bases, and 18 bases separated the two germline ends. The CDR3 runs to 15 residues.

This clone came up a few times. This chain joins TRBV7-2 and TRBJ1-3; D perhaps matches TRBD1 (5 bases). The germline V and J ends were trimmed by 5 bases and 13 bases, with 21 bases remaining between them. CDR3 length: 14 amino acids. Germline V gene sequence: CDR1 SGHTA, CDR2 FQGNSA. Written as DNA, the CDR3 is TGTGCCAGCAGCGCCCACTCCGGGTCAGGGCCAATATATTTT. This gives the protein CASSAHSGSGPIYF.